This T cell receptor (beta chain) was documented in a study of blood T cell repertoires in COVID-19. Individuals aged roughly 18 to 95 years were recruited from roughly 23 US areas. Germline V CDR1 and CDR2: MDHEN, SYDVKM. The CDR3 loop spans 13 amino acids. Trimming cost V 9 bases and J 7 bases; bases outside gene matches: 7. Profiled with immunoSEQ multiplex PCR; TCRdb holds only in-frame clones, not every one. Among over 250,000 clones listed, roughly nine tenths were seen once. The genes are TRBV28 and TRBJ2-1, with 9 nucleotides matching TRBD2. What was sequenced was PBMCs or T cells enriched from blood (not recorded which). This sequence originates from a man aged 55 to 70 who had recovered from COVID-19. The CDR3 bases are TGTGCCAGTACTCGCGGGGGGGGTAATGAGCAGTTCTTC. Translated: CASTRGGGNEQFF.